A selection of T cell receptor beta chains follows, all from one sample in a study of shared clonotypes between healthy human individuals. The repertoire was sequenced with immunoSEQ multiplex PCR; TCRdb's copy has only in-frame clones and lacks some. The sample lists 2 million to 3 million clones, about 92% occurring once. Sample: naive CD4+ T cells sorted from blood. These TCRs come from a man between 18 and 29 years old in good health. CDR3s include the opening cysteine and the closing phenylalanine or tryptophan. A D gene is named only where the DNA matches it firmly. Clone size, where shown, is once, few, many, or a class for clones that have expanded.

D,V,J,size,CDR3,DNA
.,TRBV30,TRBJ1-4,few,CAWSREDEKLFF,TGTGCCTGGTCCAGGGAAGATGAAAAACTGTTTTTT
.,TRBV6-6,TRBJ1-3,.,CASSYMTSSGNTIYF,TGTGCCAGCAGTTACATGACTTCTTCTGGAAACACCATATATTTT
.,TRBV5-1,TRBJ2-7,.,CASSSRTASYEQYF,TGCGCCAGCAGCTCGAGGACTGCCTCCTACGAGCAGTACTTC
.,TRBV19,TRBJ2-7,.,CASSIDMRAWYEQYF,TGTGCCAGTAGTATAGATATGAGGGCCTGGTACGAGCAGTACTTC
.,TRBV9,TRBJ2-1,.,CASSVRDYPYNEQFF,TGTGCCAGCAGCGTTAGGGATTACCCCTACAATGAGCAGTTCTTC
.,TRBV6-1,TRBJ2-2,.,CASREGNTGELFF,TGTGCCAGCAGGGAAGGGAACACCGGGGAGCTGTTTTTT
TRBD2,TRBV7-9,TRBJ2-7,.,CASSSSGSYEQYF,TGTGCCAGCAGCAGTAGCGGGAGCTACGAGCAGTACTTC
TRBD1,TRBV5-1,TRBJ1-1,.,CASSLDRGLSEAFF,TGCGCCAGCAGCTTGGACAGGGGGCTGAGTGAAGCTTTCTTT
.,TRBV10-3,TRBJ2-1,.,CAISGTPSHEQFF,TGTGCCATCAGTGGGACACCTAGCCATGAGCAGTTCTTC
TRBD1,TRBV5-1,TRBJ1-1,few,CASSSGTGGTEAFF,TGCGCCAGCAGCTCAGGGACAGGGGGCACTGAAGCTTTCTTT
.,TRBV6-1,TRBJ1-2,.,CASSEGDYGYTF,TGTGCCAGCAGTGAAGGGGACTATGGCTACACCTTC
TRBD1,TRBV10-3,TRBJ2-7,.,CAISDPGTGGFEQYF,TGTGCCATCAGTGACCCCGGGACAGGGGGCTTCGAGCAGTACTTC
.,TRBV9,TRBJ2-7,.,CASSAGTGSLYEQYF,TGTGCCAGCAGCGCGGGGACTGGGAGCCTCTACGAGCAGTACTTC
.,TRBV14,TRBJ1-1,.,CASSHYTEAFF,TGTGCCAGCAGCCATTACACTGAAGCTTTCTTT
.,TRBV7-2,TRBJ2-7,.,CASSPSSDKTYEQYF,TGTGCCAGCAGCCCGTCTAGCGACAAAACCTACGAGCAGTACTTC
.,TRBV7-2,TRBJ2-1,.,CASSLQVLALYNEQFF,TGTGCCAGCAGCTTACAGGTTTTAGCGCTTTACAATGAGCAGTTCTTC